This T cell receptor beta chain is drawn from a study of blood T cell repertoires in COVID-19 (TCRdb year 2020). Some background on the complete study: Samples covering the acute and convalescent phases of COVID-19 were provided by collaborators in the United States, Italy and Spain. The prospective study material was composed of cDNA or gDNA derived from T cells, B-cell-depleted T cells, or PBMCs. The dataset comprised deeply sampled blood TCRbeta repertoires from subjects exposed to, actively infected with, or recovered from COVID-19. The repertoires were made available in a free public database intended to serve as a resource for research on the immune response to SARS-CoV-2. The samples were drawn from the first 160 participants of the ongoing ImmuneRACE study and from 1,254 subjects provided by 6 global collaborators. Nearly every sample came with metadata listing a de-identified subject ID, COVID-19 status, age in years and sex. HLA class I and class II types, where available, came from metadata supplied by the sample provider rather than from assay-based typing.

Concerning this clone: Its cognate antigen has yet to be identified. Base qualities are not provided; no much larger clone lies one nucleotide away.

TCRbeta CDR3 regions were amplified from genomic DNA using the immunoSEQ Assay, a bias-controlled multiplex PCR. Turning to the authors' computational methods: Within the assay, amplification of reference gene primers was used to estimate how many nucleated cells each sample contained. To quantify the absolute abundance of each unique TCRbeta CDR3 rearrangement, sequence reads were collapsed and filtered. For each sample, productive Simpson clonality was calculated as the square root of Simpson's diversity index across productive rearrangements. Entries here come from immuneACCESS through TCRdb and include only in-frame sequences with V and J called. Some clones fail to appear in such tables; in the studies checked, an unresolved V gene covers under half of the shortfall, and the cause of the remainder is unknown. The V and J calls and clone size are taken from that table; D and trimming were inferred from the DNA. The sample includes around 470,000 clones, with less than 95% observed a single time. Of the sample, about 0.6% falls within the top ten clones.

In the prospective study, participants were roughly 18 to 89 years old, resided in fewer than 25 geographic areas of the United States, and were enrolled through a virtual design. Cohort assignment in the prospective study relied on participant-reported clinical history from a screening survey and a study questionnaire. Recovered participants in ImmuneRACE Cohort 3 were defined as having two consecutive negative NP/OP PCR tests, clearance from a healthcare professional, or resolution of symptoms. Mobile phlebotomists in the prospective study collected whole blood, serum and a nasopharyngeal or oropharyngeal swab from every participant. Additional blood draws and questionnaires over a 2-month period could optionally be provided by prospective study participants. Blood samples from the prospective study were shipped frozen or at room temperature prior to DNA extraction. The germline V gene (reference sequence) supplies CDR1 SEHNR and CDR2 FQNEAQ. The CDR3 has 16 amino acids, counting the end cysteine and phenylalanine. Here the CDR3 DNA is all that survives: 48 bases in frame from base 1. Clipping removes 5 bases from V and 0 bases from J, with 7 as the unmatched junction base count.

Study-wide conclusions, independent of this receptor: The quantity of clinical and demographic metadata differed by source and by participant and was supplied without curation.

The V and J segments used are TRBV7-9 and TRBJ1-3; TRBD1 aligns with 7 central bases. Material for sequencing was PBMCs or T cells enriched from blood (not recorded which). The receptor was derived from a man between 18 and 35 years old who had recovered from COVID-19. The CDR3 protein is CASSPRQGASGNTIYF. Here is the DNA: TGTGCCAGCAGCCCGCGACAGGGAGCCTCTGGAAACACCATATATTTT.